The 25 T cell receptor beta chains below all came from one sample that was sequenced in a study of blood T cells in healthy people across ages. A second PCR of 7 to 11 cycles used a sample-barcoded 5' primer and a J-beta primer mix. TCRdb reanalysed the 5' RACE reads using MiXCR and keeps one entry per CDR3 protein. The table has approximately 1.5 million distinct CDR3 sequences, approximately 32% seen once; the top ten hold about 11%. The sequenced sample was blood. These TCRs come from a woman between 25 and 40 years old in good health.

This clonotype has just a few counts. The gene calls are TRBV10-2 and TRBJ2-7, with TRBD2 matching 13 bases. This CDR3 is built from 14 residues. Unmatched junction bases numbered 6, after V lost 7 bases and J lost 6 bases. Germline assignment: CDR1 WSHSY and CDR2 SAAADI. CDR3 loop: CASTPGTSGVEQYF. The CDR3 DNA is TGCGCCAGCACCCCAGGGACTAGCGGGGTCGAGCAGTACTTC.

This clonotype has just a few counts. This sequence joins TRBV2 and TRBJ2-1, with 8 nucleotides matching TRBD2. Per germline, CDR1 SNHLY and CDR2 FYNNEI. Trimming cost V 4 bases and J 3 bases; bases outside gene matches: 5. The CDR3 extends over 15 amino acids. CDR3 sequence: CASSVEAGDYNEQFF. The CDR3 DNA reads as TGTGCCAGCAGTGTTGAAGCGGGAGACTACAATGAGCAGTTCTTC.

The chain is built from TRBV5-1 and TRBJ1-2; 7 nucleotides agree with TRBD1. After removal of 3 bases from V and 8 bases from J, the junction contained 10 bases not matched to a gene. This CDR3 contains 14 residues. CDR1 and CDR2 from the germline V gene are SGHRS and YFSETQ. CDR3 DNA sequence: TGCGCCAGCAGCTCCTGGACAGGAGGGGCAGGCTACACCTTC. Translated, it gives CASSSWTGGAGYTF.

The chain carries TRBV6-1 and TRBJ1-4; D unresolved. CDR1 and CDR2 (germline): MNHNS, SASEGT. CDR3 length: 13 residues. V was clipped by 8 bases and J by 7 bases, with 14 bases between them. CDR3 nucleotides: TGTGCCAGCCGTAGGGAGGTCGCTGAAAAACTGTTTTTT. Translating it yields CASRREVAEKLFF.

This clonotype was counted a few times. The chain uses TRBV5-1 and TRBJ1-1; no firm D call. Per the germline V gene, CDR1 is SGHRS and CDR2 is YFSETQ. CDR3 length: 13 residues. Trimming cost V 1 base and J 8 bases, with 12 bases left between them. The CDR3 DNA follows: TGCGCCAGCAGCTTGATTGGACGGCTAGAAGCTTTCTTT. It yields the protein CASSLIGRLEAFF.

This clonotype was picked up one time. This sequence may be a read error, since a much larger clone differs from it by one base. The chain employs TRBV29-1 and TRBJ1-2, with a tentative D call TRBD1 (5 bases). The germline CDR1 and CDR2 sequences are SQVTM and ANQGSEA. The CDR3 sequence is 13 residues long. The CDR3 here is CSVRMGDNHGYTF. The DNA for the CDR3 is TGCAGCGTCCGAATGGGGGATAACCATGGCTACACCTTC.

The chain is built from TRBV7-9 and TRBJ2-3, with D uncertain. This CDR3 is built from 15 residues. The germline V and J ends were trimmed by 5 bases and 2 bases, with 14 bases remaining between them. Per germline, CDR1 SEHNR and CDR2 FQNEAQ (reference sequence). DNA of the CDR3: TGTGCCAGCAGCCGCCCTAGTAGGTCCACAGATACGCAGTATTTT. It translates to CASSRPSRSTDTQYF.

Many counts were recorded for this clonotype. The V and J genes are TRBV29-1 and TRBJ2-1; possible D gene TRBD1, 5 bases. Per the germline V gene, CDR1 is SQVTM and CDR2 is ANQGSEA. V was cut by 6 bases and J by 8 bases, with 11 bases left in between. This CDR3 comprises 11 residues. The CDR3 here is CSVGVRDEQFF. CDR3 coding DNA: TGCAGCGTAGGGGTTAGGGATGAGCAGTTCTTC.

The chain is built from TRBV9 and TRBJ2-1; 9 bases map to TRBD1. Germline assignment: CDR1 SGDLS and CDR2 YYNGEE. The CDR3 contains 16 residues. V dropped 2 bases and J dropped 1; count of bases not matched to a gene: 4. This CDR3 is CASSVFGTGSYNEQFF. The CDR3 DNA reads TGTGCCAGCAGCGTTTTTGGGACAGGGTCCTACAATGAGCAGTTCTTC.

The rearrangement uses TRBV5-1 and TRBJ2-3, with 10 positions matching TRBD1. V lost 7 bases and J lost 2; bases outside the gene matches: 7. The CDR3 has 15 amino acids. Germline assignment: CDR1 SGHRS and CDR2 YFSETQ. The CDR3 protein is CASSKGQGNTDTQYF. The CDR3, as DNA: TGCGCCAGCTCAAAGGGACAGGGGAACACAGATACGCAGTATTTT.

The rearrangement links TRBV5-1 to TRBJ1-2, with D possibly matching TRBD1 (6 bases). The CDR3 extends over 15 amino acids. V was trimmed by 4 bases and J by 6 bases, leaving 19 bases between them. Germline loops: CDR1 SGHRS, CDR2 YFSETQ. The CDR3 region has the DNA TGCGCCAGCAGCCCAATGGGGACAATTTATGATGGCTACACCTTC. Protein sequence: CASSPMGTIYDGYTF.

The V and J genes are TRBV4-1 and TRBJ2-7, with D possibly matching TRBD1 (6 bases). The J call is uncertain, as TRBJ2-5 better fits the DNA end. This CDR3 comprises 15 residues. Per germline, CDR1 MGHRA and CDR2 YSYEKL. This chain's CDR3 is CASSQVTGWRGTQYF. CDR3 DNA: TGCGCCAGCAGCCAAGTTACAGGGTGGAGAGGGACCCAGTACTTC.

With respect to this clonotype: An end of the junction does not agree with germline; a read error may underlie this. V is TRBV15 and J is TRBJ2-1; D possibly corresponds to TRBD2 (6 bases). The CDR3 length is 15 residues. CDR1 is LNHNV, CDR2 YYDKDF, per germline (reference sequence). The CDR3 coding sequence is TGTGCCACCAGAGGAGTGTCGGAGGGCCCCTATGAGAAGTTCTTC. Its translation: CATRGVSEGPYEKFF. Using reference TRBV15 and TRBJ2-1 for the parts outside the CDR3, the full variable domain is DAMVIQNPRYQVTQFGKPVTLSCSQTLNHNVMYWYQQKSSQAPKLLFHYYDKDFNNEADTPDNFQSRRPNTSFCFLDIRSPGLGDTAMYLCATRGVSEGPYEKFFGPGTRLTVL.

This rearrangement joins TRBV5-5 to TRBJ2-1, with D possibly TRBD1 on 6 matching bases. The V end was cut by 2 bases, the J end by 8 bases, with 20 bases between. Per the germline V gene, CDR1 is SGHKS and CDR2 is YYEKEE (reference sequence). The CDR3 extends over 16 amino acids. The CDR3 spells CASSLGGDSWADEQFF. The CDR3 DNA sequence: TGTGCCAGCAGCTTAGGGGGAGACAGTTGGGCCGATGAGCAGTTCTTC.

V gene TRBV20-1 combines with J gene TRBJ2-2, with D perhaps matching TRBD1 (5 bases). The CDR3 extends over 14 amino acids. Germline-derived CDR1 and CDR2 are DFQATT and SNEGSKA (reference sequence). V lost 3 bases and J 3 bases, leaving 11 bases between the germline ends. Written as DNA, the CDR3 is TGCAGTGCTAGTGGGGCAGGATACACCGGGGAGCTGTTTTTT. Protein sequence: CSASGAGYTGELFF.

At least ten counts were recorded for this clonotype. The chain employs TRBV5-1 and TRBJ2-7, with 8 bases fitting TRBD1. CDR3 length equals 14 residues. With V trimmed by 4 bases and J by 4 bases, 7 bases remained unmatched. Germline loops: CDR1 SGHRS, CDR2 YFSETQ. CDR3 bases: TGCGCCAGCAGCCTAGGACAGGGATGGTACGAGCAGTACTTC. It specifies CASSLGQGWYEQYF. Full variable domain (missing parts from reference TRBV5-1 and TRBJ2-7): KAGVTQTPRYLIKTRGQQVTLSCSPISGHRSVSWYQQTPGQGLQFLFEYFSETQRNKGNFPGRFSGRQFSNSRSEMNVSTLELGDSALYLCASSLGQGWYEQYFGPGTRLTVT.

The chain has TRBV20-1 and TRBJ1-2; no definite D call. Between the trimmed V and J ends, which lost 8 bases and 8 bases, there was a span of 9 bases. The CDR3 contains 9 residues. From germline, CDR1 is DFQATT and CDR2 SNEGSKA (reference sequence). CDR3 region: CSPREGYTF. CDR3 coding DNA: TGCAGTCCCCGAGAAGGCTACACCTTC.

J is TRBJ2-5 and V is TRBV5-1; D is perhaps TRBD1 (6 bases). CDR3 length: 14 residues. The V gene's germline CDR1 is SGHRS and CDR2 YFSETQ. With 4 bases removed from V and 2 bases from J, the gap between germline ends came to 12 bases. The CDR3 DNA reads TGCGCCAGCAGCGGTCGGACAGAACAAGAGACCCAGTACTTC. Encoded protein: CASSGRTEQETQYF.

This clonotype was observed a handful of times. This chain uses TRBV3-1 with TRBJ1-2, with 12 bases matching TRBD1. CDR1 and CDR2 from the germline V gene are LGHDT and YNNKEL (reference sequence). J gave up 5 bases and V 1 base, and 14 bases lay outside the gene matches. The CDR3 has 19 residues. The CDR3 loop is CASSQGVSRDRGRRYGYTF. The DNA of the CDR3 is TGTGCCAGCAGCCAAGGGGTCTCCCGGGACAGGGGGCGCCGGTATGGCTACACCTTC.

About this clonotype itself: One junction end does not reproduce the germline sequence, and a read error may be involved. The chain couples TRBV11-2 to TRBJ1-2; D unresolved. This CDR3 has 14 amino acids. The germline CDR1 and CDR2 sequences are SGHAT and FQNNGV. The CDR3 coding sequence is TGTGCCAACAGCTTAGTAGTGGGAAACTATGGCTACACCTTC. Translation: CANSLVVGNYGYTF.

Only one count was recorded for this clonotype. Germline is not matched at one junction end, which may reflect a read error. The rearrangement links TRBV7-6 to TRBJ2-7; 8 bases are a match to TRBD1. The germline CDR1 and CDR2 sequences are SGHVS and FNYEAQ. The CDR3 spans 18 residues. The CDR3 spells CACSFRTGKLVGSYEQYF. The CDR3 nucleotides are TGTGCCTGCAGCTTCCGGACAGGGAAATTGGTTGGGTCCTACGAGCAGTACTTC.

The V gene is TRBV28, the J gene TRBJ2-5; the D gene could be TRBD1 or TRBD2 (5 bases each). The end of the DNA fits TRBJ2-7 better, so the J call may be wrong. The CDR3 is 14 residues long. The germline V gene has CDR1 MDHEN and CDR2 SYDVKM. CDR3 coding DNA: TGTGCCAGCAGTTTACCCGGGGCATTCTACGAGCAGTACTTC. Translation gives CASSLPGAFYEQYF.

The chain employs TRBV10-3 and TRBJ2-1, with 7 bases matching TRBD1. V was clipped by 2 bases and J by 12 bases; unmatched bases: 10. This CDR3 is built from 14 residues. The germline V gene encodes CDR1 ENHRY and CDR2 SYGVKD. DNA of the CDR3: TGTGCCATCAGTGAGACCCTTACAGGGGTCGTGCAGTTCTTC. Translation gives CAISETLTGVVQFF.

This CDR3 reads CASSFTVAGASTDTQYF. The DNA for the CDR3 is TGCGCCAGCAGCTTTACTGTGGCGGGGGCTAGCACAGATACGCAGTATTTT. This chain joins TRBV5-1 and TRBJ2-3; the D gene is possibly TRBD2 (7 bases). V was trimmed by 2 bases and J by 0 bases, leaving 16 bases between them. Germline V gives CDR1 SGHRS, CDR2 YFSETQ. This CDR3 is 17 amino acids long.

This clonotype was seen a few times. This chain joins TRBV18 and TRBJ2-3, with D possibly being TRBD1 or TRBD2 (5 bases each). The CDR3 consists of 14 residues. Per germline, CDR1 KGHSH and CDR2 LQKENI. The ends were cut back, 0 bases at V and 5 bases at J, with 9 bases in the middle. The CDR3 reads CASSPPGVRDTQYF. In nucleotides, the CDR3 is TGTGCCAGCTCACCACCGGGGGTCCGAGATACGCAGTATTTT.